One and the same sample provided the 20 T cell receptor beta chains below, sequenced in a study of blood T cell repertoires in COVID-19. The repertoire was sequenced with immunoSEQ multiplex PCR; TCRdb's copy has only in-frame clones and lacks some. The sample includes 65,000 or so clones, roughly 80% seen only once; the top ten take roughly 25%. The sequenced material came from peripheral blood. The receptors originated from a human donor in a cohort sampled during active COVID-19.

The rearrangement joins TRBV5-1 to TRBJ2-5, with 12 bases fitting TRBD2. Germline V gene lookup returns CDR1 SGHRS and CDR2 YFSETQ. V was clipped by 4 bases and J by 5 bases; unmatched bases: 9. There are 16 residues in the CDR3. Here the CDR3 reads CASSMTSGGSGETQYF. The CDR3 nucleotides are TGCGCCAGCAGCATGACTAGCGGGGGTTCTGGCGAGACCCAGTACTTC.

Comment on this clone: The sample holds other DNA sequences that translate to the same CDR3. J is TRBJ1-5 and V is TRBV2, with D perhaps TRBD1 (5 bases). The germline V and J ends were trimmed by 6 bases and 2 bases, with 8 bases remaining between them. CDR1 and CDR2 (germline): SNHLY, FYNNEI. The CDR3 totals 13 residues. CDR3 in amino acids: CASRGQGNQPQHF. CDR3 in DNA: TGTGCCAGCAGGGGGCAAGGCAATCAGCCCCAGCATTTT. Full variable domain (remainder filled in from reference TRBV2 and TRBJ1-5): EPEVTQTPSHQVTQMGQEVILRCVPISNHLYFYWYRQILGQKVEFLVSFYNNEISEKSEIFDDQFSVERPDGSNFTLKIRSTKLEDSAMYFCASRGQGNQPQHFGDGTRLSIL.

This chain joins TRBV3-1 (or the pseudogene TRBV3-2) and TRBJ1-6; 9 positions match TRBD1. In germline, CDR1 is LGHDT, CDR2 YNNKEL (reference sequence). The V and J ends lost 3 bases and 7 bases, in that order; junction bases with no gene match: 4. The CDR3 has 15 residues. CDR3 loop: CASSHWDRENSPLHF. The CDR3 DNA is TGTGCCAGCAGCCATTGGGACAGGGAGAATTCACCCCTCCACTTT.

A single count supports this clone. The chain recombines TRBV5-1 with TRBJ2-5, with D unresolved. The CDR3 has 12 amino acids. Between the trimmed V and J ends, which lost 4 bases and 1 base, there was a span of 5 bases. Germline V gene sequence: CDR1 SGHRS, CDR2 YFSETQ. The CDR3 spells CASSESQETQYF. The CDR3 DNA is TGCGCCAGCAGCGAGAGCCAAGAGACCCAGTACTTC.

The rearrangement joins TRBV9 to TRBJ2-3, with 13 bases identical to TRBD2. The CDR3 is 21 amino acids. The J segment lost 4 bases and the V segment lost 2 bases, leaving 19 bases of the junction unmatched. CDR1 SGDLS and CDR2 YYNGEE come from the germline V gene. CDR3 amino acids: CASSVRLRLAGGTRGPDTQYF. CDR3 in DNA: TGTGCCAGCAGCGTCCGACTTAGACTAGCGGGGGGCACCCGGGGGCCAGATACGCAGTATTTT.

The rearrangement links TRBV19 to TRBJ1-5; 7 bases match TRBD1. Losses at the gene ends were 3 bases for V and 9 bases for J; bases not matched to a gene: 11. The CDR3 has 15 residues. CDR1 is LNHDA, CDR2 SQIVND, per germline (reference sequence). The CDR3 nucleotides are TGTGCCAGTAGTATCCAGGGGGTGGGGGCCGGGCCCCAGCATTTT. The encoded protein is CASSIQGVGAGPQHF.

This clone came up a few times. The genes are TRBV24-1 and TRBJ2-1, with unresolved D. Trimming removed 5 bases at V and 5 bases at J, with 12 bases between. Germline values: CDR1 KGHDR, CDR2 SFDVKD. The CDR3 loop spans 14 amino acids. The CDR3: CATSAHKQNNEQFF. As DNA, the CDR3 is TGTGCCACCAGTGCCCACAAACAGAACAATGAGCAGTTCTTC.

This clone was counted many times. The V and J genes are TRBV28 and TRBJ1-5; D is perhaps TRBD1 (5 bases). The CDR3 is 14 residues long. Germline V gene sequence: CDR1 MDHEN, CDR2 SYDVKM. Trimming removed 3 bases at V and 7 bases at J, with 13 bases between. CDR3 residues: CASSFAGNGQPQHF. In nucleotides, the CDR3 is TGTGCCAGCAGTTTTGCAGGGAACGGCCAGCCCCAGCATTTT.

The CDR3 sequence: CASSPGVTSYEQYF. DNA of the CDR3: TGTGCCAGCTCACCAGGAGTTACCTCCTACGAGCAGTACTTC. The V call is TRBV18, the J call TRBJ2-7; D unclear. Germline V gene lookup returns CDR1 KGHSH and CDR2 LQKENI. CDR3 length equals 14 residues. V lost 2 bases and J 0 bases, leaving 8 bases between the germline ends.

The CDR3 protein is CASRWRGGASTDTQYF. The CDR3 bases are TGTGCCAGCAGATGGCGGGGGGGCGCTTCCACAGATACGCAGTATTTT. The chain uses TRBV5-4 and TRBJ2-3; TRBD2 aligns across 9 bases. This CDR3 has 16 amino acids. The germline CDR1 and CDR2 sequences are SGHNT and YYREEE (reference sequence). V shed 5 bases and J 2 bases; nucleotides not matched to a gene: 9.

The V and J genes are TRBV27 and TRBJ2-7; maybe TRBD1 (6 bases). Germline loops: CDR1 MNHEY, CDR2 SMNVEV (reference sequence). V lost 1 base, J lost 5 bases, and 12 bases lay in between. CDR3 length: 14 residues. CDR3 loop: CASSLFTGRDEQYF. The CDR3 DNA sequence: TGTGCCAGCAGTTTATTTACAGGGCGAGACGAGCAGTACTTC.

The genes are TRBV28 and TRBJ2-5, with 8 positions matching TRBD2. Germline values: CDR1 MDHEN, CDR2 SYDVKM. With 6 bases clipped from V and 1 base from J, the junction kept 10 bases outside the gene matches. The CDR3 runs to 16 residues. The DNA for the CDR3 is TGTGCCAGCAGCATTAACAGCGGGAGACCCCAAGAGACCCAGTACTTC. Amino acid sequence: CASSINSGRPQETQYF. Looking up the rest from reference TRBV28 and TRBJ2-5 gives the full variable domain: DVKVTQSSRYLVKRTGEKVFLECVQDMDHENMFWYRQDPGLGLRLIYFSYDVKMKEKGDIPEGYSVSREKKERFSLILESASTNQTSMYLCASSINSGRPQETQYFGPGTRLLVL.

The gene calls are TRBV5-1 and TRBJ1-6, with D possibly matching TRBD1 (5 bases). CDR3 size: 16 residues. V was shortened by 0 bases and J by 6 bases, with 13 bases between the two germline ends. The V gene's germline CDR1 is SGHRS and CDR2 YFSETQ. For the CDR3, the DNA is TGCGCCAGCAGCTTGGAGCCCCAGGGCGTTAATTCACCCCTCCACTTT. Residues: CASSLEPQGVNSPLHF.

Only one count was recorded for this clone. The V and J genes are TRBV2 and TRBJ2-5; D uncertain. The CDR3 has 13 residues. Germline assignment: CDR1 SNHLY and CDR2 FYNNEI. V lost 4 bases, J lost 1 base, and 7 bases lay in between. The CDR3: CASSVQSQETQYF. The CDR3 DNA sequence: TGTGCCAGCAGTGTGCAGTCCCAAGAGACCCAGTACTTC.

The chain has TRBV4-3 and TRBJ1-2; D unclear. V gave up 0 bases and J gave up 7 bases, with 12 bases separating them. This CDR3 spans 14 amino acids. Germline V gene lookup returns CDR1 LGHNA and CDR2 YSLEER. CDR3 sequence reads: CASSQDEVASGYTF. CDR3 coding DNA: TGCGCCAGCAGCCAAGATGAGGTTGCTAGTGGCTACACCTTC.

The chain uses TRBV24-1 and TRBJ2-1; the D gene is possibly TRBD1 (6 bases). V gave up 8 bases and J gave up 3 bases, with 10 bases separating them. The CDR3 contains 13 residues. Germline V gene lookup returns CDR1 KGHDR and CDR2 SFDVKD. The CDR3 bases are TGTGCCACCAAGGACAGAATCTACAATGAGCAGTTCTTC. The encoded protein is CATKDRIYNEQFF.

The chain recombines TRBV19 with TRBJ1-2; TRBD1 matches 8 bases. Germline CDR1 and CDR2: LNHDA and SQIVND (reference sequence). V was clipped by 10 bases and J by 2 bases; unmatched bases: 3. The CDR3 is 12 residues long. CDR3 coding DNA: TGTGCCACGAGACAGGGGAACTATGGCTACACCTTC. Translation: CATRQGNYGYTF.

The chain couples TRBV28 to TRBJ2-1; TRBD2 is a possible D gene (6 bases). The V gene's germline CDR1 is MDHEN and CDR2 SYDVKM. The CDR3 has 15 amino acids. V lost 7 bases to trimming and J lost 4 bases, with 17 bases between them. CDR3: CASTSMVADYNEQFF. CDR3 coding DNA: TGTGCCAGCACCTCGATGGTAGCGGATTACAATGAGCAGTTCTTC. The full variable domain, completed using reference TRBV28 and TRBJ2-1, is DVKVTQSSRYLVKRTGEKVFLECVQDMDHENMFWYRQDPGLGLRLIYFSYDVKMKEKGDIPEGYSVSREKKERFSLILESASTNQTSMYLCASTSMVADYNEQFFGPGTRLTVL.

This clone was found once. The V and J genes are TRBV27 and TRBJ2-7, with D maybe TRBD2 (5 bases). V lost 3 bases to trimming and J lost 12 bases, with 9 bases between them. The CDR3 runs to 10 residues. The V gene's germline CDR1 is MNHEY and CDR2 SMNVEV (reference sequence). The CDR3 spells CASSFHEGYF. In DNA form, the CDR3 reads TGTGCCAGCAGTTTCCACGAGGGGTACTTC.

The chain combines TRBV19 with TRBJ1-5; D not certain. Germline V CDR1 and CDR2: LNHDA, SQIVND (reference sequence). This CDR3 is 15 amino acids long. The germline V and J ends were trimmed by 0 bases and 2 bases, with 8 bases remaining between them. CDR3 DNA: TGTGCCAGTAGTATAGAACGCTCGGGCAATCAGCCCCAGCATTTT. It specifies CASSIERSGNQPQHF.